This T cell receptor (beta chain) was observed in a study of CD8 T cells in Susac syndrome. Study at large: Each patient with Susac syndrome, at the time of blood draw, was therapy-naive, on corticosteroids, or on intravenous immunoglobulin alone.

Regarding the study as a whole: CD8+ clonal expansion in Susac peaked in TEMRA cells and active patients. The authors found fewer than 20 Susac-specific public clones in total CD8+ repertoires and a few in CD8+ TEMRA repertoires.

With random hexamers, reverse transcription was performed on about 0.5 to 1 ug of RNA. TCRdb itself ran the immunoSEQ multiplex PCR reads through MiXCR, one entry per CDR3 protein. This table holds 95,000 to 150,000 distinct CDR3 sequences, roughly 94% found once. In this sample, this clonotype turned up a few times. Its antigen is unknown. The germline V gene encodes CDR1 SGHVS and CDR2 FQNEAQ. The CDR3 is made up of 14 amino acids. J was trimmed by 1 base and V by 5 bases; bases with no gene match: 2. This TCR derives from a human donor with Susac syndrome. The material sequenced was CD8+ T cells from PBMCs. The rearrangement links TRBV7-8 to TRBJ1-2; TRBD1 matches at 9 bases. CDR3 region: CASSPGQGNYGYTF. CDR3 bases: TGTGCCAGCAGCCCGGGACAGGGTAACTATGGCTACACCTTC.